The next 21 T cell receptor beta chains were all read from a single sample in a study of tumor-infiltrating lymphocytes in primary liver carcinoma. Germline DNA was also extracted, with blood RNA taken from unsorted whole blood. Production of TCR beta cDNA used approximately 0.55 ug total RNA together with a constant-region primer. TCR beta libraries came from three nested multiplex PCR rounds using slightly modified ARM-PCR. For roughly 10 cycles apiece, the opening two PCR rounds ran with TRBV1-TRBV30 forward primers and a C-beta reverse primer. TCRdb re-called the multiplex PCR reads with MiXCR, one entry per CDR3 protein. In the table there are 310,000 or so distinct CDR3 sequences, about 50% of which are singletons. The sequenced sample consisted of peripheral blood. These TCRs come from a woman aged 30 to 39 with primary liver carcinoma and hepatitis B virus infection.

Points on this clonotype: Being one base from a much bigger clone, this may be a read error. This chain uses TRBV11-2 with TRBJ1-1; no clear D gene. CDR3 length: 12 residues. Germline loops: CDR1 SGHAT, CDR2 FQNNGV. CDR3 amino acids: CASSYVVTGAFF. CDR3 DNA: TGTGCCAGCAGCTACGTAGTGACTGGAGCTTTCTTT. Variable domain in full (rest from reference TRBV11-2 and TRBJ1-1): EAGVAQSPRYKIIEKRQSVAFWCNPISGHATLYWYQQILGQGPKLLIQFQNNGVVDDSQLPKDRFSAERLKGVDSTLKIQPAKLEDSAVYLCASSYVVTGAFFGQGTRLTVV.

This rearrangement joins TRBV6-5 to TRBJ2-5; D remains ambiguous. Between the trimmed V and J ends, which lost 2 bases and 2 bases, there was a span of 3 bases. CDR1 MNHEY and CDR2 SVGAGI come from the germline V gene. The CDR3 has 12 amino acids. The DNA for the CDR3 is TGTGCCAGCAGTTACGGACAAGAGACCCAGTACTTC. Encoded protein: CASSYGQETQYF.

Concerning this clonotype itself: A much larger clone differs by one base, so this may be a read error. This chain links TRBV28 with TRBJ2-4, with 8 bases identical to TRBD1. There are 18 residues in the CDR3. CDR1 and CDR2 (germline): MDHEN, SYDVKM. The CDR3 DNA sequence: TGTGTCAGCAGTTTCTCCGGGACAGGACTTTTAGCCAAAAACATTCAGTACTTC. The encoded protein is CVSSFSGTGLLAKNIQYF.

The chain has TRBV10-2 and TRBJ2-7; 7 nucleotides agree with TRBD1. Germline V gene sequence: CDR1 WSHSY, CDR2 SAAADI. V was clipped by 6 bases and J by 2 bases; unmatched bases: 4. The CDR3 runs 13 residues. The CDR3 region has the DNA TGCGCCAGCAGATCCGGGACAGCCTACGAGCAGTACTTC. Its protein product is CASRSGTAYEQYF.

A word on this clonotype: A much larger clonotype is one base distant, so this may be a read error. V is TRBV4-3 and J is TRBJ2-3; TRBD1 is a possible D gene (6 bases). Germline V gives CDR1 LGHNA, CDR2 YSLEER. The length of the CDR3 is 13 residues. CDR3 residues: CARSQDRPDTQYF. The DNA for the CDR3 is TGCGCCAGAAGCCAAGACAGGCCAGATACGCAGTATTTT.

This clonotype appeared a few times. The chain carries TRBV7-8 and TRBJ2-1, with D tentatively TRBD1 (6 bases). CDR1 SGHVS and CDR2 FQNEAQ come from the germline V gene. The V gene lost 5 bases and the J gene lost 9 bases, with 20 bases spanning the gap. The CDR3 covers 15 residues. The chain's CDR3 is CASSRLNQGLGEQFF. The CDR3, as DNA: TGTGCCAGCAGCCGGCTTAACCAGGGGCTAGGTGAGCAGTTCTTC.

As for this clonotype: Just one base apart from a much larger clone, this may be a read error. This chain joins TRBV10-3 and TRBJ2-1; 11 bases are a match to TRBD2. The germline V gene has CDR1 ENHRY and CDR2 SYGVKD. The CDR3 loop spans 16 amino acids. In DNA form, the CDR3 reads TGTGCCATCAGTGGCGGAATGACTAGCGGGGACAATGGGCAGTTCTTC. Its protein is CAISGGMTSGDNGQFF.

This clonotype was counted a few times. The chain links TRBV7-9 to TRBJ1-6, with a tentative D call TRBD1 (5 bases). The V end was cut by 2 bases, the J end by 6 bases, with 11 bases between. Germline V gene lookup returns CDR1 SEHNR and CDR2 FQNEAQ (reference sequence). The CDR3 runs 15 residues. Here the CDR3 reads CASSLTAGINSPLHF. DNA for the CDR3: TGTGCCAGCAGCTTAACGGCAGGGATTAATTCACCCCTCCACTTT.

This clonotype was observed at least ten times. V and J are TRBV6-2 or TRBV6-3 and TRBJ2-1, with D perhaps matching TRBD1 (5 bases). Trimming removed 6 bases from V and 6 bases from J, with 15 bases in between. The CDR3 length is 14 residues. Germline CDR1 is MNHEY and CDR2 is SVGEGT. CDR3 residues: CASSSYSRGNEQFF. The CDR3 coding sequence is TGTGCCAGCAGCTCCTACAGTAGGGGCAATGAGCAGTTCTTC.

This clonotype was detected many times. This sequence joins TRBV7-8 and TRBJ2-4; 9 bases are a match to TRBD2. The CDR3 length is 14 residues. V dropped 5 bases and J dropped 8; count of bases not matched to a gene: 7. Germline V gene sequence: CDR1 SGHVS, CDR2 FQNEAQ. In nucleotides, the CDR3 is TGTGCCAGCAGCCCTAGCGGGATAGGAGACATTCAGTACTTC. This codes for CASSPSGIGDIQYF.

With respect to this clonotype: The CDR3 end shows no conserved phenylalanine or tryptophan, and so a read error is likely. The CDR3 spells CASGLETGSIYQETQYS. The DNA for the CDR3 is TGTGCCAGCGGCTTAGAAACAGGGTCAATATACCAAGAGACCCAGTACTCC. The chain uses TRBV11-2 and TRBJ2-5, with D possibly TRBD1 on 6 matching bases. CDR3 length: 17 amino acids. Germline assignment: CDR1 SGHAT and CDR2 FQNNGV.

The CDR3 bases are TGTGCCAGCAGTGAAGGGGACTACTCCTACAATGAGCAGTTCTTC. Protein: CASSEGDYSYNEQFF. This chain links TRBV2 with TRBJ2-1; 7 bases are shared with TRBD2. CDR3 length: 15 amino acids. Germline assignment: CDR1 SNHLY and CDR2 FYNNEI. V lost 1 base, J lost 0 bases, and 0 bases stayed unmatched.

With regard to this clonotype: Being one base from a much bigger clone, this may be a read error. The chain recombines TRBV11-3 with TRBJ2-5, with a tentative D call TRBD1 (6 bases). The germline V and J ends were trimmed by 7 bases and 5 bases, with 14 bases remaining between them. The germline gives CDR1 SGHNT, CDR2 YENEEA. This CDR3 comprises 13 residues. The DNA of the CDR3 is TGTGCCAGCAACTCAGGGGATTGGGAGACCCAGTACTTC. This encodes CASNSGDWETQYF.

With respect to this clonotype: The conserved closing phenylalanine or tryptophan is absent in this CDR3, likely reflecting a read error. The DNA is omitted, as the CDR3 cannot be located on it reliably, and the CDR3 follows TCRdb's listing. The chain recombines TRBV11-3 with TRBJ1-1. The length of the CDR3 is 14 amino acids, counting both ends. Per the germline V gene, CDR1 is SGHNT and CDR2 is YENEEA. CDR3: CASSLSGRASEVFS.

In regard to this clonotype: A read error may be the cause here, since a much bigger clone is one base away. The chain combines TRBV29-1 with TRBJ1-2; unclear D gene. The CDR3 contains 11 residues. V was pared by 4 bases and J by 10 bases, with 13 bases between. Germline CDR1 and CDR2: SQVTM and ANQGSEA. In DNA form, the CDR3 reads TGCAGCGTTGTGAAAATCGATGACTACACCTTC. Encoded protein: CSVVKIDDYTF. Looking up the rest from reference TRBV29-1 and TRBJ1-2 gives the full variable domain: SAVISQKPSRDICQRGTSLTIQCQVDSQVTMMFWYRQQPGQSLTLIATANQGSEATYESGFVIDKFPISRPNLTFSTLTVSNMSPEDSSIYLCSVVKIDDYTFGSGTRLTVV.

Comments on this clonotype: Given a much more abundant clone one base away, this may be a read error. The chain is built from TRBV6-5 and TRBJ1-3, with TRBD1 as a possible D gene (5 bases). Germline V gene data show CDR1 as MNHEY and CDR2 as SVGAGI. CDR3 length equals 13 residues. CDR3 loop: CATRGTAGSTIYF. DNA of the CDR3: TGTGCCACCCGGGGGACGGCGGGAAGCACCATATATTTT.

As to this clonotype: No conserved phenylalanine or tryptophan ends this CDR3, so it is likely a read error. The CDR3 region is CASSLAGGVSGTEAFL. Here the CDR3 DNA reads TGTGCCAGCAGTTTAGCGGGTGGGGTTTCGGGCACTGAAGCTTTCCTT. The rearrangement uses TRBV12-3 or TRBV12-4 and TRBJ1-1; no definite D call. Trimming stripped 0 bases from V and 4 bases from J, with 15 bases between. The CDR3 sequence is 16 residues long.

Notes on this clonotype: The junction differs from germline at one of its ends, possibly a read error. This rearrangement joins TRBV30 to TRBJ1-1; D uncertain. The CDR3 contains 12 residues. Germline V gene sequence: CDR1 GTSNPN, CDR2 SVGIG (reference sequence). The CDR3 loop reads CACLEGGTKAFF. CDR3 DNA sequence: TGTGCCTGCCTCGAGGGTGGCACTAAAGCTTTCTTT.

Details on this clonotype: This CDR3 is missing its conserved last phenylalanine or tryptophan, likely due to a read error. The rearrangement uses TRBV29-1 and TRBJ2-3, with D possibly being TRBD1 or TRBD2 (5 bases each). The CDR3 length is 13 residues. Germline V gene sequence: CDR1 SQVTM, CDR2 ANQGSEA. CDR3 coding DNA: TGTAGCGTGGGTCAAACAGGAACAAATACGCAGTATTTG. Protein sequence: CSVGQTGTNTQYL.

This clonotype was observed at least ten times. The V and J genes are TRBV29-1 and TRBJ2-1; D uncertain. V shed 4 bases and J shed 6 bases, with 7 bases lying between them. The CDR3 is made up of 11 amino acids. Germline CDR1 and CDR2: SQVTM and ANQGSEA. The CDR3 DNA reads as TGCAGCGTTGTTGTCTTCAATGAGCAGTTCTTC. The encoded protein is CSVVVFNEQFF.

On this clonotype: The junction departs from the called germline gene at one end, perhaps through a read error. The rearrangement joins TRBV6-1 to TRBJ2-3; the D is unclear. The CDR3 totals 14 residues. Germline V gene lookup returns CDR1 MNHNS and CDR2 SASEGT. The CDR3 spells CASTQSHRTNTQYF. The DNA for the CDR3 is TGTGCCAGCACCCAGAGCCATCGCACAAATACGCAGTATTTT.